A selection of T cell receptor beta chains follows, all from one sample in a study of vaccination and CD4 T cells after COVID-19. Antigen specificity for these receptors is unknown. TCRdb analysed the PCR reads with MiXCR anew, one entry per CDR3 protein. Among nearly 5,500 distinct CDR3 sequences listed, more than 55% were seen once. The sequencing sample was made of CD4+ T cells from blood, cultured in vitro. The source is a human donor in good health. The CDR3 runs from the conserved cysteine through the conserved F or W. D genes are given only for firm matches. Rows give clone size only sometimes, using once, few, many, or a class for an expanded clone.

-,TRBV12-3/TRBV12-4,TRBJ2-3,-,CASSFTRPTDTQYF,TGTGCCAGCAGTTTTACCCGACCCACAGATACGCAGTATTTT
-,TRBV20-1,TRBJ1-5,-,CSARDVVGNQPQHF,TGCAGTGCTCGCGACGTAGTCGGCAATCAGCCCCAGCATTTT
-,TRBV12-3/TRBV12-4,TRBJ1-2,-,CASRPTGRDYGYTF,TGTGCCAGCAGACCGACCGGGAGGGACTATGGCTACACCTTC
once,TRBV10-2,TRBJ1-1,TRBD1,CASSVTGTGNAEAFF,TGCGCCAGCAGTGTAACCGGGACAGGGAACGCTGAAGCTTTCTTT
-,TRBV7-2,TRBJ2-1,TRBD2,CASSSTGLRYNEQFF,TGTGCCAGCAGCTCCACGGGACTACGATACAATGAGCAGTTCTTC
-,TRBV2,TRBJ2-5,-,CASVGGGAHETQYF,TGTGCCAGTGTGGGAGGGGGCGCACATGAGACCCAGTACTTC
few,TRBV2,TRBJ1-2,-,CASKPDRTPGGGYTF,TGTGCCAGCAAGCCGGACAGAACCCCGGGGGGGGGCTACACCTTC
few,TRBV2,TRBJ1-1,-,CASRIQEAGTEAFF,TGTGCCAGCAGGATACAGGAGGCGGGCACTGAAGCTTTCTTT
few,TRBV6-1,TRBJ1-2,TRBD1,CASRRFRTGGDYGYTF,TGTGCCAGCAGACGATTTCGGACAGGGGGCGACTATGGCTACACCTTC
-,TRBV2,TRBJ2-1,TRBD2,CASRLSLAGEQNEQFF,TGTGCCAGCAGATTATCACTAGCGGGAGAGCAGAATGAGCAGTTCTTC
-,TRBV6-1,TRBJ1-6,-,CASSAFADSPLHF,TGTGCCAGCAGTGCGTTTGCGGACTCACCCCTCCACTTT
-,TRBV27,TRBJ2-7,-,CASTKHQGYVREQYF,TGTGCCAGCACAAAACATCAGGGTTATGTTAGGGAGCAGTACTTC
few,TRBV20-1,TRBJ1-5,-,CSARDMDSPFNNQPQHF,TGCAGTGCTAGAGATATGGACAGCCCGTTTAATAATCAGCCCCAGCATTTT
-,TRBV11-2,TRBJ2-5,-,CASSLSQTQYF,TGCGCCAGCAGCTTGTCTCAGACCCAGTACTTC
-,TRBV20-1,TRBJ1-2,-,CSAVPHEYGYTF,TGCAGTGCAGTTCCCCACGAGTATGGCTACACCTTC
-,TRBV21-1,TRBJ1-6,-,CASRISLREHEGYSPLHF,TGTGCCAGCAGAATATCACTCCGGGAACACGAAGGATATTCACCCCTCCACTTT
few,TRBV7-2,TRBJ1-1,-,CASSHNTGTTEAFF,TGTGCCAGCAGCCACAATACAGGGACGACTGAAGCTTTCTTT
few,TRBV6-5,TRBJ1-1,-,CASSYSGGGTEAFF,TGTGCCAGCAGTTACTCGGGGGGGGGCACTGAAGCTTTCTTT
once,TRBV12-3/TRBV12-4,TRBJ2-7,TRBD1,CASTKQGYEQYF,TGTGCCAGCACTAAACAGGGGTACGAGCAGTACTTC
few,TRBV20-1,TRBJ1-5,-,CSASLQVDQPQHF,TGCAGTGCTAGTCTACAGGTTGATCAGCCCCAGCATTTT
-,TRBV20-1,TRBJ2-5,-,CSASPPREETQYF,TGCAGTGCTAGCCCCCCTAGGGAAGAGACCCAGTACTTC
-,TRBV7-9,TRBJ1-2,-,CASSLRGGQGYTF,TGTGCCAGCAGCTTGAGGGGGGGCCAGGGCTACACCTTC
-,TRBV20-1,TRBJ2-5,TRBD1,CRMDRGPLLGETQYF,TGCAGAATGGACAGGGGGCCTCTTCTAGGAGAGACCCAGTACTTC
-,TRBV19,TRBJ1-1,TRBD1,CASNIQGATEAFF,TGTGCCAGTAACATACAGGGGGCCACTGAAGCTTTCTTT
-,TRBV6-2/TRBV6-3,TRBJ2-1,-,CASRAGAAFGEQFF,TGTGCCAGCCGCGCGGGGGCGGCTTTTGGTGAGCAGTTCTTC
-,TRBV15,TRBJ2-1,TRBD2,CATSRGTSGRFSNEQFF,TGTGCCACCAGCCGGGGGACTAGCGGGAGGTTTAGCAATGAGCAGTTCTTC
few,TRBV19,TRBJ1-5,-,CASSIAEISNQPQHF,TGTGCCAGTAGTATAGCAGAAATTAGCAATCAGCCCCAGCATTTT
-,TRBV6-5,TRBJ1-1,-,CASSYTQMNTEAFF,TGTGCCAGCAGTTACACACAGATGAACACTGAAGCTTTCTTT
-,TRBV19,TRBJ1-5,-,CASSTPGRVPNQPQHF,TGTGCCAGTAGTACCCCGGGGAGGGTCCCAAATCAGCCCCAGCATTTT
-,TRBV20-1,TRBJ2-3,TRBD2,CSARDSGRSTDTQYF,TGCAGTGCTAGAGATAGCGGGAGGAGTACAGATACGCAGTATTTT
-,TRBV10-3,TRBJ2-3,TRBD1,CAISRQGITDTQYF,TGTGCCATCAGTCGACAGGGAATCACAGATACGCAGTATTTT
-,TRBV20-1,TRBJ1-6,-,CSATVNTYNSPLHF,TGCAGTGCTACCGTAAATACCTATAATTCACCCCTCCACTTT
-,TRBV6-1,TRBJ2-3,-,CASSEEWGRGSQYF,TGTGCCAGCAGTGAAGAATGGGGCCGGGGTTCGCAGTATTTT
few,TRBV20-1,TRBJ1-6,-,CSAVTSAVSPLHF,TGCAGTGCTGTTACAAGTGCCGTTTCACCCCTCCACTTT
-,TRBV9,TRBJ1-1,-,CASSYDTDTEAFF,TGTGCCAGCAGCTACGACACGGACACTGAAGCTTTCTTT
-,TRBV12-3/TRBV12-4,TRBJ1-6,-,CASSLASGGRTLHF,TGTGCCAGCAGTTTAGCGTCGGGGGGGCGCACCCTCCACTTT
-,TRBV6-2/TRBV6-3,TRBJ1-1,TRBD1,CASRVTGQGVNTEAFF,TGTGCCAGCAGAGTCACGGGACAGGGGGTAAACACTGAAGCTTTCTTT
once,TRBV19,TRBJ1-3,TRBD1,CASSIRTGGSGNTIYF,TGTGCCAGTAGTATACGGACAGGGGGCTCTGGAAACACCATATATTTT
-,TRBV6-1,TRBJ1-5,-,CASRSGPYSNQPQHF,TGTGCCAGCAGGTCCGGGCCATATAGCAATCAGCCCCAGCATTTT
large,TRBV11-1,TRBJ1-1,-,CASSLGAGKTTEAFF,TGTGCCAGCAGCTTAGGGGCAGGGAAGACCACTGAAGCTTTCTTT
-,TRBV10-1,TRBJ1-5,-,CASSESFGSEQPQHF,TGCGCCAGCAGTGAGTCGTTTGGCAGTGAACAGCCCCAGCATTTT
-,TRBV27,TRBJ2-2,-,CASTSAANTGELFF,TGTGCCAGCACCAGCGCCGCGAACACCGGGGAGCTGTTTTTT
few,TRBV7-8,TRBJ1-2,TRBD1,CASSPTATGASGYTF,TGTGCCAGCAGCCCGACCGCAACAGGGGCCTCTGGCTACACCTTC
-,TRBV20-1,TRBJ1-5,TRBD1,CSARSLTGGPAINQPQHF,TGCAGTGCTAGATCCCTGACAGGGGGCCCCGCTATCAATCAGCCCCAGCATTTT
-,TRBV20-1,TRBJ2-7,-,CSARGRTNPYEQYF,TGCAGTGCTAGAGGGCGGACGAATCCCTACGAGCAGTACTTC
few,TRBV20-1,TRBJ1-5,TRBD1,CSARAGGRSNQPQHF,TGCAGTGCTAGAGCAGGGGGGCGTAGCAATCAGCCCCAGCATTTT
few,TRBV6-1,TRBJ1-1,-,CASSERRGGNTEAFF,TGTGCCAGCAGTGAAAGGAGGGGGGGTAACACTGAAGCTTTCTTT
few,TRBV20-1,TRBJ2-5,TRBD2,CSAPKLAGVYQETQYF,TGCAGTGCACCCAAACTAGCGGGAGTTTATCAAGAGACCCAGTACTTC
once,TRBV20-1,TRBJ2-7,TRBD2,CSAQNLAGGSYEQYF,TGCAGTGCCCAAAACCTAGCGGGAGGGTCCTACGAGCAGTACTTC
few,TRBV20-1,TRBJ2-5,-,CSGLSGVFETQYF,TGCAGTGGGCTTTCGGGAGTATTTGAGACCCAGTACTTC